This T cell receptor beta chain was sequenced during a study of T-cell reconstitution after alpha-beta-depleted transplantation in children. For TCRbeta, the library was prepared with unique molecular identifiers. TCRdb processed the PCR reads anew with MiXCR; each CDR3 protein has one entry. The profile shows about 420,000 distinct CDR3 sequences, around 15% of them singletons. With 10 bases clipped from V and 8 bases from J, the junction kept 15 bases outside the gene matches. There are 15 residues in the CDR3. The chain recombines TRBV12-3 or TRBV12-4 with TRBJ2-1; 9 positions agree with TRBD1. Sequencing used PBMCs, mostly from graft donor cells, obtained 360 days after TCRalphabeta/CD19-depleted stem cell transplant. The origin of this receptor is a boy less than two years old who had a stem cell transplant for Wiskott-Aldrich syndrome, so the T cells may come from the graft donor. CDR3: CATTPGDRAFHEQFF. Written as DNA, the CDR3 is TGTGCCACCACCCCCGGGGACAGGGCTTTCCATGAGCAGTTCTTC.